This T cell receptor (beta chain) was found in a study of Ad26.COV2.S vaccination and SARS-CoV-2 variants. About the research overall: Administration of Ad26.COV2.S was intramuscular, either once or twice 56 days apart. Overall study results and limits: The authors reported substantial breadth in spike-specific CD8+ and CD4+ T cell responses after vaccination. Breadth of non-spike TCRs did not differ between vaccinees and placebo recipients.

V gave up 8 bases and J gave up 10 bases; unmatched junction bases: 8. Per germline, CDR1 LNHNV and CDR2 YYDKDF (reference sequence). This CDR3 spans 11 amino acids. Treatment reported: about 20 received Ad26.COV2.S at low or high dose, single or two shots; 5 received placebo; per-sample allocation not given. After the first vaccine or placebo injection, samples were drawn on day 63. Of note for this clone: Its specificity is unknown.

Profiled with immunoSEQ multiplex PCR; TCRdb holds only in-frame clones, not every one. The sample carries hundreds of thousands of clones, approximately 88% recorded once. The chain recombines TRBV15 with TRBJ2-7, with TRBD2 matching 7 bases. The sequencing used peripheral blood, collected in a trial of Ad26.COV2.S vaccine versus placebo. This receptor was identified in a person between 18 and 65 years old who received the Ad26.COV2.S COVID-19 vaccine or a placebo. The CDR3 DNA sequence: TGTGCCACCGTAGTGCGGGAGCCTCAGTACTTC. As protein: CATVVREPQYF.